These T cell receptor beta chains were read from a single sample in a study of vaccination and CD4 T cells after COVID-19. Their specific antigens are unknown. TCRdb reprocessed the PCR reads with MiXCR, giving one entry per CDR3 protein. The table lists some 10,000 distinct CDR3 sequences, approximately 48% of them singletons. Source material: CD4+ T cells from blood, cultured in vitro. These receptor sequences come from a human donor who had recovered from COVID-19. Each CDR3 is given with its conserved first and last residue. The D gene is left open where the match is weak. The size entry is marked missing in some rows and otherwise reads once, few, many or a size class.

d_gene	abundance	j_gene	v_gene	CDR3nt	CDR3aa
TRBD1	NA	TRBJ1-3	TRBV7-9	TGTGCCGGCAGCAGTCGCGTGGACAGGGGAGGAAACACCATATATTTT	CAGSSRVDRGGNTIYF
NA	NA	TRBJ1-2	TRBV12-3/TRBV12-4	TGTGCCAGCAGTTATCACTCAGGGGACTATGGCTACACCTTC	CASSYHSGDYGYTF
NA	NA	TRBJ1-1	TRBV6-1	TGTGCCAGCAGGGAACTCAGGGTCGGGAGCACTGAAGCTTGCTTT	CASRELRVGSTEACF
TRBD1	NA	TRBJ2-4	TRBV6-1	TGTGCCAGCAGCCCGACAGGGGTCAAAAACATTCAGTACTTC	CASSPTGVKNIQYF
NA	NA	TRBJ2-3	TRBV30	TGTGCCTGGAGTGGGTGGGATACGCAGTATTTT	CAWSGWDTQYF
TRBD1	NA	TRBJ1-2	TRBV19	TGTGCCAGTACGGGACAGCTTTTCAACTATGGCTACACCTTC	CASTGQLFNYGYTF
NA	few	TRBJ1-2	TRBV30	TGTGCCTGGAGTCGCCGATCGGGAATTTATGGCTACACCTTC	CAWSRRSGIYGYTF
NA	few	TRBJ1-2	TRBV30	TGTGCCTGGAGTGTAGGCGGCTATGGCTACACCTTC	CAWSVGGYGYTF
NA	NA	TRBJ1-1	TRBV11-2	TGTGCCAGCAGCCGGAATGACAACCGGATGGTGGCTTTCTTT	CASSRNDNRMVAFF
NA	few	TRBJ1-6	TRBV25-1	TGTGCCAGCAGTGATCAGGGAATAATAGGCCCCCTCCACTTT	CASSDQGIIGPLHF
TRBD1	NA	TRBJ1-2	TRBV2	TGTGCCAGCAGGGACAGGGGCAGTAGTAACTATGGCTACACCTTC	CASRDRGSSNYGYTF
NA	few	TRBJ1-4	TRBV20-1	TGCAGTGCTAGGGGACTCAATCTTAATGAAAAACTGTTTTTT	CSARGLNLNEKLFF
NA	few	TRBJ2-3	TRBV9	TGTGCCAGCAGCGTAGGTCAAGCTTCCACAGATACGCAGTATTTT	CASSVGQASTDTQYF
NA	NA	TRBJ2-7	TRBV6-5	TGTGCCAGCAGTTACCGAGACAGGGAGCAGTACTTC	CASSYRDREQYF
NA	NA	TRBJ2-5	TRBV6-5	TGTGCCAGCAGTTACGCCCCTGGGGAGACCCAGTACTTC	CASSYAPGETQYF
NA	NA	TRBJ1-2	TRBV11-3	TGTGCCAGCAGCTTAGATCTTGGGCAGGACTATGGCTACACCTTC	CASSLDLGQDYGYTF
NA	NA	TRBJ2-3	TRBV29-1	TGCAGCGTTGTGGTCCTCGGGGATACGCAGTATTTT	CSVVVLGDTQYF
NA	few	TRBJ1-2	TRBV6-1	TGTGCCAGCAGTGACGGGGAGTTCGATGGCTACACCTTC	CASSDGEFDGYTF
TRBD1	NA	TRBJ1-1	TRBV30	TGTGCCGGGACAGCTTGGAATACTGAAGCTTTCTTT	CAGTAWNTEAFF
TRBD1	NA	TRBJ2-7	TRBV5-5	TGTGCCAGCAGCTGGGGACAGAAGAGCTCCTACGAGCAGTACTTC	CASSWGQKSSYEQYF
TRBD1	NA	TRBJ1-5	TRBV5-1	TGCGCCAGCAGTCAAGGGACAGGGATAAACAATCAGCCCCAGCATTTT	CASSQGTGINNQPQHF
TRBD1	few	TRBJ2-7	TRBV7-2	TGTGCCAGCAGCTCGACAGGGGGTCGCAACGAGCAGTACTTC	CASSSTGGRNEQYF
NA	NA	TRBJ2-4	TRBV9	TGTGCCAGCAGCGGGGGGAGGTCTTTAGCCAAAAACATTCAGTACTTC	CASSGGRSLAKNIQYF
TRBD2	NA	TRBJ2-4	TRBV7-2	TGTGCCAGCAGCTCACGGGGGGGGTTGGCCAAAAACATTCAGTACTTC	CASSSRGGLAKNIQYF
NA	medium-sized	TRBJ1-2	TRBV11-3	TGTGCCAGCAGCTTAGAGACCGGGAACTATGGCTACACCTTC	CASSLETGNYGYTF
NA	NA	TRBJ1-1	TRBV12-3/TRBV12-4	TGTGCCAGCAGCAAACGTCCCGGGACGGCGAACACTGAAGCTTTCTTT	CASSKRPGTANTEAFF
NA	NA	TRBJ1-5	TRBV2	TGTGCCAGCAGCGACGGGGGAGGGGCACGGCCCCAGCATTTT	CASSDGGGARPQHF